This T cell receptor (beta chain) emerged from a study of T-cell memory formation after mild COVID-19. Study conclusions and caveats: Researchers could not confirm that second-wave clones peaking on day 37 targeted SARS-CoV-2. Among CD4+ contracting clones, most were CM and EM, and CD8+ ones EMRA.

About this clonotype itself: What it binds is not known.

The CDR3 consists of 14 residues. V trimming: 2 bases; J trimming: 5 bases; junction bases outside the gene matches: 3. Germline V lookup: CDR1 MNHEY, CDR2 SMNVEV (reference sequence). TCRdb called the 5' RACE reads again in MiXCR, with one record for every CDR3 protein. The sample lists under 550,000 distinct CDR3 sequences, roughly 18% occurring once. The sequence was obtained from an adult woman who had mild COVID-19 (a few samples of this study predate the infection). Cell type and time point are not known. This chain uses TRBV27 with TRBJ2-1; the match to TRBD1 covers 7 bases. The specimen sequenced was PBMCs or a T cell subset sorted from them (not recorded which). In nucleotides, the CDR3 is TGTGCCAGCAGTTTACGGGACAGACACAATGAGCAGTTCTTC. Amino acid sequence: CASSLRDRHNEQFF.